A selection of T cell receptor beta chains follows, all from one sample in a study of human T cells and chemical hapten exposure. TCRdb itself ran the RACE reads through MiXCR, one entry per CDR3 protein. The repertoire has about 170,000 distinct CDR3 sequences, about 30% of them found once; the top ten carry 2.1%. This specimen was whole blood, taken in connection with sensitization to the hapten diphenylcyclopropenone (DPC). All receptors come from a woman under 30 with alopecia areata. Some clones in this sample may be carry-over from other donors' samples. Each CDR3 is given with its conserved first and last residue. D genes are given only for firm matches. Size tells how often a clone was seen (once, few, many) or the class of an expanded clone, and some rows leave it out.

j_call v_call d_call clone_size cdr3_nt cdr3_aa
TRBJ2-3 TRBV12-3/TRBV12-4 . . TGTGCCAGCAGGCACAAAGAGGTAGATACGCAGTATTTT CASRHKEVDTQYF
TRBJ2-5 TRBV5-1 . few TGCGCCAGCGCAGGGCGAGGAGAGACCCAGTACTTC CASAGRGETQYF
TRBJ2-7 TRBV28 . many TGTGCCAGCGGGGCCGGGACCGACTCCTACGAGCAGTACTTC CASGAGTDSYEQYF
TRBJ1-1 TRBV10-3 . . TGTGCCATCAGCGAGACGGTGATGAACACTGAAGCTTTCTTT CAISETVMNTEAFF
TRBJ2-5 TRBV29-1 . . TGCAGCGTACATAAGGGCAGGCGGCAAGAGACCCAGTACTTC CSVHKGRRQETQYF
TRBJ2-5 TRBV27 TRBD2 few TGTGCCAGCAGTCCCAGGCGGGGGTTGGAAGAGACCCAGTACTTC CASSPRRGLEETQYF
TRBJ1-5 TRBV9 . few TGTGCCAGCAGCCCGCGACGCAGCAATCAGCCCCAGCATTTT CASSPRRSNQPQHF
TRBJ2-1 TRBV29-1 . few TGCAGCGTTCGGTTCCGGAATGAGCAGTTCTTC CSVRFRNEQFF
TRBJ1-1 TRBV20-1 . few TGCAGTGCTAGTTTCAGGGGCGATACTGAAGCTTTCTTT CSASFRGDTEAFF
TRBJ2-7 TRBV6-5 . . TGTGCCAGCAGCCTACCTGGAGCGCTAGGCAAGCAGTACTTC CASSLPGALGKQYF
TRBJ2-3 TRBV7-2 . . TGTGCCAGCAGCTTAGAGGAGCTAGGTGCGCAGTATTTT CASSLEELGAQYF
TRBJ2-3 TRBV29-1 . few TGCAGCGTTGGTCAGGGAAGAAGCACAGATACGCAGTATTTT CSVGQGRSTDTQYF
TRBJ2-7 TRBV29-1 . . TGCAGCTCCCCCTCCAGGCAGGGGTCCTACGAGCAGTACTTC CSSPSRQGSYEQYF
TRBJ2-2 TRBV10-2 TRBD2 many TGCGCCAGCAGCGTGATAGCGGGGAGTACCGGGGAGCTGTTTTTT CASSVIAGSTGELFF
TRBJ2-3 TRBV5-6 TRBD2 . TGTGCCAGCAGCTTGGGGCCGGGACTAGCGGGGGGGTCCACAGATACGCAGTATTTT CASSLGPGLAGGSTDTQYF
TRBJ2-5 TRBV4-3 . . TGCGCCAGCAGCCAAGAGGAGCTCCAAGAGACCCAGTACTTC CASSQEELQETQYF
TRBJ2-1 TRBV7-2 . . TGTGCCAGCAGCTTAGGAAGGGCGAGCAGGAGCAGGTACAATGAGCAGTTCTTC CASSLGRASRSRYNEQFF
TRBJ2-1 TRBV19 . . TGTGCCAGTAGTATAGAAGGGCACAATGAGCAGTTCTTC CASSIEGHNEQFF
TRBJ1-2 TRBV29-1 TRBD1 many TGCAGCGTAACGACAGGGGTTGGCTACACCTTC CSVTTGVGYTF
TRBJ2-1 TRBV29-1 TRBD1 . TGCAGCGCCGACTTTGGGACAGGGGGCAATGAGCAGTTCTTC CSADFGTGGNEQFF
TRBJ2-3 TRBV4-1 . few TGCGCCAGCAGCCAAGTTAGTTCAGATACGCAGTATTTT CASSQVSSDTQYF
TRBJ2-7 TRBV7-2 . few TGTGCCAGCAGCACCAATCCCTACGAGCAGTACTTC CASSTNPYEQYF